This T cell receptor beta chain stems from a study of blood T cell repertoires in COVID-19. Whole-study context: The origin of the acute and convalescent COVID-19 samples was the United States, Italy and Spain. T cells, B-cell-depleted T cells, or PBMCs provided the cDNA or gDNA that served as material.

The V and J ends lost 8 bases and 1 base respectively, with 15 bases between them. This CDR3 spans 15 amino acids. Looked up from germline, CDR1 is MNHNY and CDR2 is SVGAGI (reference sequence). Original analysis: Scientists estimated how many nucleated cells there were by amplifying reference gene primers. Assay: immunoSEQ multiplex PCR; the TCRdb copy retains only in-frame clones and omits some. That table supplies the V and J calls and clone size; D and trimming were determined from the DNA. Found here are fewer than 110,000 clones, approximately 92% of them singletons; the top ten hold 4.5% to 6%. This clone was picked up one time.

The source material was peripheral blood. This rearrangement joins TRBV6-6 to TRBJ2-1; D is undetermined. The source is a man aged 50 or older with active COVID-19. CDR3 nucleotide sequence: TGTGCCAGCTCGTTGCCAGGCGATTCCTACAATGAGCAGTTCTTC. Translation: CASSLPGDSYNEQFF.